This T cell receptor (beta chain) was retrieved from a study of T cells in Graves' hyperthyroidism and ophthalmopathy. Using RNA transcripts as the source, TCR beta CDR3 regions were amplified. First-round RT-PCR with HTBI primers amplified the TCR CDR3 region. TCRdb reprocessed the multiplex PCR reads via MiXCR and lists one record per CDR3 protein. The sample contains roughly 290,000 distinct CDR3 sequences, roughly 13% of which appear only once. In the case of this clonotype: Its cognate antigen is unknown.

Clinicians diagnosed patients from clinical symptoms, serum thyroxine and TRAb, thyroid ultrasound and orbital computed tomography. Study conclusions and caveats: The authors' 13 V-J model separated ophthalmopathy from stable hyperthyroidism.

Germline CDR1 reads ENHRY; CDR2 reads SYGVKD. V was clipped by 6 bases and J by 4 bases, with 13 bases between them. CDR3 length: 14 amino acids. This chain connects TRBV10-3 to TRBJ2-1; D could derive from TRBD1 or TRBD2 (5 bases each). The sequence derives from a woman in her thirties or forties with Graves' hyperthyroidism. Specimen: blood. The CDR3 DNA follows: TGTGCCATCAGCGGGACCTGGGGGTACAATGAGCAGTTCTTC. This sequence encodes CAISGTWGYNEQFF.